These 18 T cell receptor beta chains came from one sample sequenced in a study of radiation and T cells in renal cell carcinoma. Treatment in this sample: treatment-naive control, cytoreductive nephrectomy. Assay used: immunoSEQ multiplex PCR; TCRdb lists only in-frame clones, some missing. The table includes about 14,000 clones, about 56% detected once. The sequenced sample was tumor tissue, obtained from a patient whose treatment was nephrectomy without radiotherapy. These receptors all come from a man in his forties or fifties with renal cell carcinoma.

In its sample, this clone was seen a few times. This rearrangement joins TRBV10-1 to TRBJ2-3, with a tentative D call TRBD1 (6 bases). CDR1 WNHNN and CDR2 SYGVQD come from the germline V gene (reference sequence). Between the trimmed V and J ends, which lost 5 bases and 0 bases, there was a span of 9 bases. The CDR3 has 14 amino acids. The DNA for the CDR3 is TGCGCCAGCAGTCGGACAGCTAGCACAGATACGCAGTATTTT. Residues: CASSRTASTDTQYF.

The sample holds one count of this clone. The V call is TRBV9, the J call TRBJ2-7, with D possibly matching TRBD1 (5 bases). The CDR3 contains 15 residues. V lost 3 bases and J lost 0, with 13 bases in between. In germline, CDR1 is SGDLS, CDR2 YYNGEE. CDR3 DNA: TGTGCCAGCAGCGAGGGATCTCAGGGCTCCTACGAGCAGTACTTC. Translation: CASSEGSQGSYEQYF. Supplemented by reference TRBV9 and TRBJ2-7, the full variable domain reads DSGVTQTPKHLITATGQRVTLRCSPRSGDLSVYWYQQSLDQGLQFLIQYYNGEERAKGNILERFSAQQFPDLHSELNLSSLELGDSALYFCASSEGSQGSYEQYFGPGTRLTVT.

This clone was recorded once. This chain connects TRBV9 to TRBJ2-1; D ambiguous. Per the germline V gene, CDR1 is SGDLS and CDR2 is YYNGEE. With 5 bases removed from V and 5 bases from J, the gap between germline ends came to 14 bases. CDR3 size: 14 residues. In DNA, the CDR3 is TGTGCCAGCAGGGGTAGGAGCGTTGACAATGAGCAGTTCTTC. Translation: CASRGRSVDNEQFF.

Ten or more counts support this clone. Germline is not matched at one junction end, which may reflect a read error. The chain has TRBV18 and TRBJ2-7, with 8 bases lining up with TRBD2. The CDR3 length is 14 residues. The germline gives CDR1 KGHSH, CDR2 LQKENI. As DNA, the CDR3 is TGTGCCAGCTCGCCACTAGCGGAGTCCTACGAGCAGTACTTC. Amino acids: CASSPLAESYEQYF.

The V call is TRBV7-2, the J call TRBJ2-1; 12 bases map to TRBD2. With 0 bases clipped from V and 16 bases from J, the junction kept 7 bases outside the gene matches. Germline values: CDR1 SGHTA, CDR2 FQGNSA. This CDR3 has 14 residues. This CDR3 is CASSLAWLAGGLFF. In DNA, the CDR3 is TGTGCCAGCAGCTTAGCATGGCTAGCGGGGGGGCTATTCTTC.

The J gene is TRBJ1-2, the V gene TRBV19; D gene ambiguous. Germline CDR1 and CDR2: LNHDA and SQIVND (reference sequence). CDR3 length: 14 residues. V was cut by 3 bases and J by 1 base, with 9 bases left in between. CDR3 amino acids: CASSMETFNYGYTF. The CDR3 DNA reads TGTGCCAGTAGTATGGAGACCTTTAACTATGGCTACACCTTC.

The rearrangement links TRBV5-1 to TRBJ1-6, with 8 positions matching TRBD1. CDR1 and CDR2 from the germline V gene are SGHRS and YFSETQ. The CDR3 has 16 amino acids. V was pared by 4 bases and J by 4 bases, with 7 bases of the junction left unmatched. CDR3 residues: CASSRDRNQYNSPLHF. The CDR3 bases are TGCGCCAGCAGCCGGGACAGGAATCAGTATAATTCACCCCTCCACTTT.

The gene calls are TRBV7-9 and TRBJ2-5; TRBD1 agrees at 8 bases. The CDR3 loop spans 15 amino acids. The J segment lost 7 bases and the V segment lost 5 bases, leaving 12 bases of the junction unmatched. The germline V gene has CDR1 SEHNR and CDR2 FQNEAQ (reference sequence). The CDR3 DNA sequence: TGTGCCAGCAGCCCCGGGACTCCCACAGGGGGGACCCAGTACTTC. Translating it yields CASSPGTPTGGTQYF.

The V call is TRBV29-1, the J call TRBJ1-1, with 9 bases lining up with TRBD1. The CDR3 has 13 amino acids. The germline CDR1 and CDR2 sequences are SQVTM and ANQGSEA. V dropped 5 bases and J dropped 1; count of bases not matched to a gene: 2. CDR3 DNA sequence: TGCAGCGTTCGACAGGGGGGGAACACTGAAGCTTTCTTT. It encodes CSVRQGGNTEAFF.

The chain is built from TRBV19 and TRBJ2-1; 11 bases map to TRBD2. V lost 4 bases to trimming and J lost 2 bases; unmatched junction nucleotides: 1. The CDR3 has 15 amino acids. CDR1 is LNHDA, CDR2 SQIVND, per germline (reference sequence). For the CDR3, the DNA is TGTGCCAGTAGTACGACTAGCGGGGCCTACAATGAGCAGTTCTTC. Translated, it gives CASSTTSGAYNEQFF.

The J gene is TRBJ2-7, the V gene TRBV5-1; TRBD2 matches 13 bases. The CDR3 runs 16 residues. Looked up from germline, CDR1 is SGHRS and CDR2 is YFSETQ. With 4 bases clipped from V and 3 bases from J, the junction kept 7 bases outside the gene matches. CDR3 sequence (DNA): TGCGCCAGCAGCCGGGCCGGGACTAGCGGGATCTACGAGCAGTACTTC. The encoded protein is CASSRAGTSGIYEQYF.

The chain is built from TRBV4-1 and TRBJ1-2; 7 bases are a match to TRBD1. Looked up from germline, CDR1 is MGHRA and CDR2 is YSYEKL. The junction had 6 bases not matched to a gene; V was cut back by 4 bases and J by 4 bases. This CDR3 has 14 residues. In DNA, the CDR3 is TGCGCCAGCAGCCCCAAAGGGGGCGGCTATGGCTACACCTTC. Amino acids: CASSPKGGGYGYTF.

V and J are TRBV29-1 and TRBJ1-3, with TRBD1 identical over 11 bases. With V trimmed by 6 bases and J by 6 bases, 7 bases remained unmatched. Germline CDR1 SQVTM, CDR2 ANQGSEA. The CDR3 has 14 amino acids. In DNA, the CDR3 is TGCAGCGTAACCGGGACAGGGGGTGTAAACACCATATATTTT. It codes for CSVTGTGGVNTIYF.

The chain employs TRBV19 and TRBJ1-6, with a tentative D call TRBD1 (6 bases). The ends were cut back, 7 bases at V and 3 bases at J, with 16 bases in the middle. Germline values: CDR1 LNHDA, CDR2 SQIVND (reference sequence). The CDR3 consists of 16 residues. The CDR3 here is CASTETGAFYNSPLHF. CDR3 nucleotide sequence: TGTGCCAGTACGGAGACAGGAGCCTTCTATAATTCACCCCTCCACTTT.

This sequence joins TRBV11-3 and TRBJ2-3; TRBD1 matches at 8 bases. The V gene's germline CDR1 is SGHNT and CDR2 YENEEA. The CDR3 is 17 residues long. After removal of 5 bases from V and 6 bases from J, the junction contained 16 bases not matched to a gene. CDR3 amino acids: CASSTWTGTIFEDTQYF. The CDR3 bases are TGTGCCAGCAGCACGTGGACAGGGACCATTTTTGAGGATACGCAGTATTTT.

The rearrangement joins TRBV29-1 to TRBJ2-1; the D gene is possibly TRBD1 (6 bases). CDR3 length: 13 residues. Trimming pared 3 bases from V and 11 bases from J, leaving 17 bases between. Germline CDR1 is SQVTM and CDR2 is ANQGSEA. The CDR3 DNA follows: TGCAGCGTTGATCTAGCCACAGGGTCACAGCAGTTCTTC. It is translated as CSVDLATGSQQFF.

This sequence joins TRBV29-1 and TRBJ1-2, with D perhaps matching TRBD1 (5 bases). The CDR3 sequence is 15 residues long. V was pared by 1 base and J by 0 bases, with 12 bases between. From germline, CDR1 is SQVTM and CDR2 ANQGSEA. For the CDR3, the DNA is TGCAGCGTTGAAGGGTTGGGGGAGACTAACTATGGCTACACCTTC. It yields the protein CSVEGLGETNYGYTF.

The chain uses TRBV5-5 and TRBJ1-1; D not certain. Germline assignment: CDR1 SGHKS and CDR2 YYEKEE (reference sequence). This CDR3 is 15 amino acids long. Trimming left V 1 base short and J 0 bases short, with 10 bases between. The CDR3 coding sequence is TGTGCCAGCAGCTTGTTCACAGCCTTGAACACTGAAGCTTTCTTT. Its protein is CASSLFTALNTEAFF.